The rows below give T cell receptor beta chains drawn from one sample of a study of vaccination effects on CD4 cells after COVID-19. Generated by immunoSEQ multiplex PCR, the TCRdb table keeps only in-frame clones and is missing some. Of some 68,000 clones in the sample, less than 80% were seen once. Antigen specificity for these receptors is unknown. The sample was CD4+ T cells from PBMCs cultured with HCoV-OC43 spike peptides, taken before COVID-19 vaccination. These receptors all come from a human donor who received a COVID-19 vaccine. Both conserved end residues are part of each CDR3. The D gene is left open where the match is weak. Expanded clones get a size class; other rows say once, few or many, or leave the size out.

clone_size: NA; j_call: TRBJ2-3; d_call: TRBD2; v_call: TRBV9; cdr3_nt: TGTGCCAGCAGCTCGGGACTAGCGGGGACAGATACGCAGTATTTT; cdr3_aa: CASSSGLAGTDTQYF
clone_size: NA; j_call: TRBJ1-3; d_call: NA; v_call: TRBV7-9; cdr3_nt: TGTGCCAGCAGCTTAGTTGGGCAGATCTCTGGAAACACCATATATTTT; cdr3_aa: CASSLVGQISGNTIYF
clone_size: NA; j_call: TRBJ2-5; d_call: NA; v_call: TRBV7-9; cdr3_nt: TGTGCCAGCAGCTTTGTGTCGGGCCCGCAAGAGACCCAGTACTTC; cdr3_aa: CASSFVSGPQETQYF
clone_size: NA; j_call: TRBJ1-1; d_call: NA; v_call: TRBV18; cdr3_nt: TGTGCCAGCTCACGGCAGAACACTGAAGCTTTCTTT; cdr3_aa: CASSRQNTEAFF
clone_size: once; j_call: TRBJ2-5; d_call: NA; v_call: TRBV27; cdr3_nt: TGTGCCAGCGCCTGGGGGCAACCGGGGCAAGAGACCCAGTACTTC; cdr3_aa: CASAWGQPGQETQYF
clone_size: NA; j_call: TRBJ1-2; d_call: TRBD1; v_call: TRBV7-2; cdr3_nt: TGTGCCAGCAGCTCACAAGGGGGCAACTATGGCTACACCTTC; cdr3_aa: CASSSQGGNYGYTF
clone_size: NA; j_call: TRBJ1-1; d_call: TRBD1; v_call: TRBV7-8; cdr3_nt: TGTGCCAGCAGCCCGACAGGGCGAACTGAAGCTTTCTTT; cdr3_aa: CASSPTGRTEAFF
clone_size: NA; j_call: TRBJ2-5; d_call: TRBD2; v_call: TRBV6-5; cdr3_nt: TGTTCAGGGCGGGCGGGGGTTCAAGAGACCCAGTACTTC; cdr3_aa: CSGRAGVQETQYF
clone_size: NA; j_call: TRBJ2-5; d_call: TRBD2; v_call: TRBV10-3; cdr3_nt: TGTGCCATCAGTGATTCCACCACGACTAGCGGGGTAGATGAGACCCAGTACTTC; cdr3_aa: CAISDSTTTSGVDETQYF
clone_size: NA; j_call: TRBJ1-1; d_call: TRBD1; v_call: TRBV5-1; cdr3_nt: TGCGCCAGCAGCAGGGACAGTAACACTGAAGCTTTCTTT; cdr3_aa: CASSRDSNTEAFF
clone_size: NA; j_call: TRBJ2-5; d_call: TRBD2; v_call: TRBV2; cdr3_nt: TGTGCCAGCAGAACCCCCGGGGGGGGGAAAGAGACCCAGTACTTC; cdr3_aa: CASRTPGGGKETQYF
clone_size: NA; j_call: TRBJ2-4; d_call: NA; v_call: TRBV28; cdr3_nt: NA; cdr3_aa: CASSSSTVNIQYF
clone_size: once; j_call: TRBJ2-3; d_call: NA; v_call: TRBV24-1; cdr3_nt: TGTGCCACCAGTGCTGGGCGATACTCCACAGATACGCAGTATTTT; cdr3_aa: CATSAGRYSTDTQYF
clone_size: NA; j_call: TRBJ2-5; d_call: NA; v_call: TRBV6-5; cdr3_nt: TGTGCCAGCAGCGGGGGGCAGACCCAGTACTTC; cdr3_aa: CASSGGQTQYF
clone_size: few; j_call: TRBJ1-5; d_call: TRBD1; v_call: TRBV30; cdr3_nt: TGTGCCTGGAGTGGGACAGGTAACACTCAGCCCCAGCATTTT; cdr3_aa: CAWSGTGNTQPQHF
clone_size: NA; j_call: TRBJ2-1; d_call: NA; v_call: TRBV7-8; cdr3_nt: TGTGCCAGCAGCTTATTCTCCCAGGGTCTCTACAATGAGCAGTTCTTC; cdr3_aa: CASSLFSQGLYNEQFF
clone_size: NA; j_call: TRBJ2-5; d_call: TRBD1; v_call: TRBV2; cdr3_nt: TGTGCCAGCAGTGCGGGACAGCCTAAAGAGACCCAGTACTTC; cdr3_aa: CASSAGQPKETQYF
clone_size: NA; j_call: TRBJ2-2; d_call: TRBD1; v_call: TRBV9; cdr3_nt: TGTGCCAGCAGCTCTCACGGGACAGGGGACACCGGGGAGCTGTTTTTT; cdr3_aa: CASSSHGTGDTGELFF
clone_size: NA; j_call: TRBJ2-1; d_call: NA; v_call: TRBV5-1; cdr3_nt: TGCGCCAGCAGGACAGACGTATACAATGAGCAGTTCTTC; cdr3_aa: CASRTDVYNEQFF
clone_size: NA; j_call: TRBJ1-3; d_call: NA; v_call: TRBV5-1; cdr3_nt: TGCGCCAGCAGCTTGGGGGTCTTTACCTCTGGAAACACCATATATTTT; cdr3_aa: CASSLGVFTSGNTIYF
clone_size: once; j_call: TRBJ1-2; d_call: NA; v_call: TRBV7-2; cdr3_nt: TGTGCCAGCAGCTCAAAGGTGGGGACGAGAAGCTATGGCTACACCTTC; cdr3_aa: CASSSKVGTRSYGYTF